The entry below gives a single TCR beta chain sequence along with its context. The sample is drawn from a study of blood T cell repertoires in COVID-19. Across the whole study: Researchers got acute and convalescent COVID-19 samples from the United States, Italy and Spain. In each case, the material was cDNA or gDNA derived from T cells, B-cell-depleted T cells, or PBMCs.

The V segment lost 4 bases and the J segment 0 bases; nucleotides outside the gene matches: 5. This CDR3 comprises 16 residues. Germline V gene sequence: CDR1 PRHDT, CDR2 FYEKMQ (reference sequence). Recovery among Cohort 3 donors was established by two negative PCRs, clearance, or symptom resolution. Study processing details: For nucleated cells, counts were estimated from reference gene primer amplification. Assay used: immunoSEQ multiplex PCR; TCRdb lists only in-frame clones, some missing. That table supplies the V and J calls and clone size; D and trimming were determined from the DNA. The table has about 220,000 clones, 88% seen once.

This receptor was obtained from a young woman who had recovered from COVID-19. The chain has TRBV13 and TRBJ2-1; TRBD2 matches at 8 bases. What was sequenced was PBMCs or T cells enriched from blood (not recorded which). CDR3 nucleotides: TGTGCCAGCAGCTACTTAGCGGGGACCTCCTACAATGAGCAGTTCTTC. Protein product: CASSYLAGTSYNEQFF. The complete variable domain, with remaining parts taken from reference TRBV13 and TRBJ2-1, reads AAGVIQSPRHLIKEKRETATLKCYPIPRHDTVYWYQQGPGQDPQFLISFYEKMQSDKGSIPDRFSAQQFSDYHSELNMSSLELGDSALYFCASSYLAGTSYNEQFFGPGTRLTVL.